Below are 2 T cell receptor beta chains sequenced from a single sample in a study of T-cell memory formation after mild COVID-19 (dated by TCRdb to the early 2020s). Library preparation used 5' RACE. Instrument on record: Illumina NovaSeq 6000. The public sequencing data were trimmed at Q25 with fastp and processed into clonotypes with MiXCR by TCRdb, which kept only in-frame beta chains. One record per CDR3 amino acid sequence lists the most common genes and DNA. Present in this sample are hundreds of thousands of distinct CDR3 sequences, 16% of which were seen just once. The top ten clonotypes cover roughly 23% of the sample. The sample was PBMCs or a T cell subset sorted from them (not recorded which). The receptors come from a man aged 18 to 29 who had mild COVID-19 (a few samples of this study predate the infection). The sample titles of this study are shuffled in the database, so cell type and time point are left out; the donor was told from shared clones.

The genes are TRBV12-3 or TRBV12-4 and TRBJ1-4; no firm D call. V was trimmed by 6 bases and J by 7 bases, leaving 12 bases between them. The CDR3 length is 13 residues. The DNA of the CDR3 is TGTGCCAGCAGATTAAATCAGGTTGAAAAACTGTTTTTT. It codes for CASRLNQVEKLFF.

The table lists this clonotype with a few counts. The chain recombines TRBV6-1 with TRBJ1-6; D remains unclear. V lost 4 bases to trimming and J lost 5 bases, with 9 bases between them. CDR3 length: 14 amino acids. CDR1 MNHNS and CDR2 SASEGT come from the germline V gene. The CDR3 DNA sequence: TGTGCCAGCAGTGCGTCACTTAATAATTCACCCCTCCACTTT. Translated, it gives CASSASLNNSPLHF.